This T cell receptor (beta chain) was retrieved from a study of cytomegalovirus exposure and HLA in healthy donors. The CDR3 extends over 15 amino acids. CDR1 is SGHAT and CDR2 is FQNNGV in the germline V gene. Trimming removed 5 bases at V and 1 base at J, with 15 bases between. Only in-frame clones appear in the TCRdb table, and some are missing; sequencing was by immunoSEQ multiplex PCR. The table records 130,000 or so clones, nearly 90% of them present only once. The sequence derives from a woman between 18 and 30 years old in good health and CMV-seronegative. The rearrangement links TRBV11-2 to TRBJ2-7; D call uncertain. Sequenced input: PBMCs. The CDR3 DNA reads as TGTGCCAGCAGCCGTAATCGCGGTGGGTCCTACGAGCAGTACTTC. This gives the protein CASSRNRGGSYEQYF.